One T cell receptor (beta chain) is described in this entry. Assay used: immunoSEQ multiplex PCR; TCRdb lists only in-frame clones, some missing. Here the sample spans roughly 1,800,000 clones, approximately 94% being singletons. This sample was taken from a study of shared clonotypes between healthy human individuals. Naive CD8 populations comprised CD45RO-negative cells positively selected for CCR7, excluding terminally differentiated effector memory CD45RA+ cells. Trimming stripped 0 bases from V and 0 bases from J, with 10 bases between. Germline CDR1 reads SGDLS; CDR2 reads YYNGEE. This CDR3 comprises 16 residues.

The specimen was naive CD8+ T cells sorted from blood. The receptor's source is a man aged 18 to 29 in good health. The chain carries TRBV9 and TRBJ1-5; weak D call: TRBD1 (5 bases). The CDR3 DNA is TGTGCCAGCAGCGTAGGAGGGGCGGGTAGCAATCAGCCCCAGCATTTT. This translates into CASSVGGAGSNQPQHF. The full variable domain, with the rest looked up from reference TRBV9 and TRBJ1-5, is DSGVTQTPKHLITATGQRVTLRCSPRSGDLSVYWYQQSLDQGLQFLIQYYNGEERAKGNILERFSAQQFPDLHSELNLSSLELGDSALYFCASSVGGAGSNQPQHFGDGTRLSIL.